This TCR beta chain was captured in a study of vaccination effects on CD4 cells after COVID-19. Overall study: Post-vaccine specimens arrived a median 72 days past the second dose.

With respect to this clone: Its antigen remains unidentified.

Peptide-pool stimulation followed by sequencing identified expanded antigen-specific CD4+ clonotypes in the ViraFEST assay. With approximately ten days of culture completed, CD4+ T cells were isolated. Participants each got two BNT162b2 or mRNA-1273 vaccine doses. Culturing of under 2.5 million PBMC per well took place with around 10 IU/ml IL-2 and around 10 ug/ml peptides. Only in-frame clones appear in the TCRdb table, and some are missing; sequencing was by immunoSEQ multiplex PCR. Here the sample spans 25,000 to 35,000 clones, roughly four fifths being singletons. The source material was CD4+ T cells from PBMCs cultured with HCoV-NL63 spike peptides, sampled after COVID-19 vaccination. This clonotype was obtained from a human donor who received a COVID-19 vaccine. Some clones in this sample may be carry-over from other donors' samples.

The CDR3 region is CASSPALNVLTF. CDR3 coding DNA: TGTGCCAGCAGCCCGGCCCTGAACGTCCTGACTTTC. This chain joins TRBV7-6 and TRBJ2-6; D call uncertain. The CDR3 extends over 12 amino acids. Trimming stripped 5 bases from V and 10 bases from J, with 9 bases between. Germline CDR1 reads SGHVS; CDR2 reads FNYEAQ.